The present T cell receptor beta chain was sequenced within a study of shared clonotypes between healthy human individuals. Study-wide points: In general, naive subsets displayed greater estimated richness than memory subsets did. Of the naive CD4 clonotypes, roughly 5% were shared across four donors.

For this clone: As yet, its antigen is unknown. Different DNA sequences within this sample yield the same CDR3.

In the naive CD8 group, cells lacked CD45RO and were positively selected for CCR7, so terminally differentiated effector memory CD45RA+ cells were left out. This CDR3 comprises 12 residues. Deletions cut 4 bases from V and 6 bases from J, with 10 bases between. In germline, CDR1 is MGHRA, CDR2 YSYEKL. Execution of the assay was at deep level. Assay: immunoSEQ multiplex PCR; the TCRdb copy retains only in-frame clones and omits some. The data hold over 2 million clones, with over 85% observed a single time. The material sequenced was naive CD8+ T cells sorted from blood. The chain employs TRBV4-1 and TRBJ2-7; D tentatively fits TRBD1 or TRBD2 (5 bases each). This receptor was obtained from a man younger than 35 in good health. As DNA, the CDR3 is TGCGCCAGCAGCCTCCGGGGCGGCGAGCAGTACTTC. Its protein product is CASSLRGGEQYF.